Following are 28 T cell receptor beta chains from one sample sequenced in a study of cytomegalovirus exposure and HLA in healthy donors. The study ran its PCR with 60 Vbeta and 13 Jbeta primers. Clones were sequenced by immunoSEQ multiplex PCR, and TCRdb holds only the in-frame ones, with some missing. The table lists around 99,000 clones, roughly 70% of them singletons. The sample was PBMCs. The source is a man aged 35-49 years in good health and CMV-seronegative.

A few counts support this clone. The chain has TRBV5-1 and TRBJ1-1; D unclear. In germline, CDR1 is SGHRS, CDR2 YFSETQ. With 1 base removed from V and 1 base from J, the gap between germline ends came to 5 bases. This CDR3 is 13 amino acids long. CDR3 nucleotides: TGCGCCAGCAGCTTGCGGTCGAACACTGAAGCTTTCTTT. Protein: CASSLRSNTEAFF.

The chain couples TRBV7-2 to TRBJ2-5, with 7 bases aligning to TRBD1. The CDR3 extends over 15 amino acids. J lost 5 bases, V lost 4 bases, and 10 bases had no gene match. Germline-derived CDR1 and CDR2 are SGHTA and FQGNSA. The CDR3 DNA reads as TGTGCCAGCAGCTGGACAGGCACGGGCAAGGAGACCCAGTACTTC. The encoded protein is CASSWTGTGKETQYF.

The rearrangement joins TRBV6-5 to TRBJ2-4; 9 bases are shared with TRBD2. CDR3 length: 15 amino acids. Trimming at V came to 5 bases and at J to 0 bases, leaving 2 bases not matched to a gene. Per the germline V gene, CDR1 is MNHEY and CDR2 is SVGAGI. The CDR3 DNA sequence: TGTGCCAGCAGTAGCGGGGGGATAGCCAAAAACATTCAGTACTTC. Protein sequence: CASSSGGIAKNIQYF.

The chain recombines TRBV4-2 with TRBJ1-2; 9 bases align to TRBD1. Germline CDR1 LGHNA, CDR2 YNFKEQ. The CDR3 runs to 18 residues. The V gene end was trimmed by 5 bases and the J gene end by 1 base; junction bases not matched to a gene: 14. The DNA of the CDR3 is TGTGCCAGCAGCTTCAATGTCCCGACAGGGGGGGGTAACTATGGCTACACCTTC. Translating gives CASSFNVPTGGGNYGYTF.

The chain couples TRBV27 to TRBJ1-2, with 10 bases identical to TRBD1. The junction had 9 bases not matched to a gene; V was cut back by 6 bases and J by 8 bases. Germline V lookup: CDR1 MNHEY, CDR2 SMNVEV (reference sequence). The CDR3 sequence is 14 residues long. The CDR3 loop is CASRHDRGRQGYTF. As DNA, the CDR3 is TGTGCCAGCAGGCACGACAGGGGGCGGCAGGGCTACACCTTC.

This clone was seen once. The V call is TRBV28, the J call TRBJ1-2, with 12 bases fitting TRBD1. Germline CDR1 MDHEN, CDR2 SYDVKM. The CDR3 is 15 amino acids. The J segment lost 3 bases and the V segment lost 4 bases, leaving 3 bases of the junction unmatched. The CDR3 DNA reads TGTGCCAGCAGTTCCGGGACAGGGGGCTACTATGGCTACACCTTC. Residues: CASSSGTGGYYGYTF.

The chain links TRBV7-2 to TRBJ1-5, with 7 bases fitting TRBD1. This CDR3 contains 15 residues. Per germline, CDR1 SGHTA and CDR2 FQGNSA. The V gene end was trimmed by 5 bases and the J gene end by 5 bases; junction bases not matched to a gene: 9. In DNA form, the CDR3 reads TGTGCCAGCAGCATGGGACAGTCCATCGATCAGCCCCAGCATTTT. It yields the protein CASSMGQSIDQPQHF.

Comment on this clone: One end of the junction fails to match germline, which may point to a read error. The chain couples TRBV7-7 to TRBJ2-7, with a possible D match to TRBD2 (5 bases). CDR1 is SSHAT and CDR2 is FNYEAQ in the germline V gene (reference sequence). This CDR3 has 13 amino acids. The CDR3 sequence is CASSTDNSDEQYF. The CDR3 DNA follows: TGTGCTAGCAGCACAGATAATAGCGACGAGCAGTACTTC.

The CDR3 loop reads CASSLASTGGSYEQYF. The CDR3 DNA is TGTGCCAGCAGCTTAGCGTCGACAGGGGGATCCTACGAGCAGTACTTC. The chain links TRBV7-2 to TRBJ2-7; 9 positions agree with TRBD1. CDR1 and CDR2 (germline): SGHTA, FQGNSA. J lost 1 base, V lost 0 bases, and 4 bases had no gene match. This CDR3 has 16 amino acids.

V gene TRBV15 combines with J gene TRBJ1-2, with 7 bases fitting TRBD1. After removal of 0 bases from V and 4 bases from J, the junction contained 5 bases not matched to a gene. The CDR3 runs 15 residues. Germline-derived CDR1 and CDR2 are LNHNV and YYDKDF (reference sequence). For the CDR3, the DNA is TGTGCCACCAGCAGAGACAGGGGGAGCTTCTATGGCTACACCTTC. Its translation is CATSRDRGSFYGYTF.

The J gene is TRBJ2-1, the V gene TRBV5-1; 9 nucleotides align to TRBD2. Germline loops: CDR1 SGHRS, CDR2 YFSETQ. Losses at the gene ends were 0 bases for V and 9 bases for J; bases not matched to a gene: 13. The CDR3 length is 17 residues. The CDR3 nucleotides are TGCGCCAGCAGCTTGGGCCCCGGGACTAGCAATTCGGGTGAGCAGTTCTTC. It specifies CASSLGPGTSNSGEQFF.

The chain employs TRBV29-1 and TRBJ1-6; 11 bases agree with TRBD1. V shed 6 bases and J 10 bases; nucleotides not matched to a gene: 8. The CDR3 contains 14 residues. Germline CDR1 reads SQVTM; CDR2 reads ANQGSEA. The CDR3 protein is CSVGEGQGESPLHF. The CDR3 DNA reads TGCAGCGTGGGCGAGGGACAGGGGGAATCACCCCTCCACTTT.

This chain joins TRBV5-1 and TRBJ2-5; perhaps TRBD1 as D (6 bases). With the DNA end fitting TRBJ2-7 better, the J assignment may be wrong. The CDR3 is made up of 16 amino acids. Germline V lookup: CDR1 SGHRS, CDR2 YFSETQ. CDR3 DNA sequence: TGCGCCAGCAGTTACGGAAAACGGGCAGGGGAGTACGAGCAGTACTTC. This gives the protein CASSYGKRAGEYEQYF.

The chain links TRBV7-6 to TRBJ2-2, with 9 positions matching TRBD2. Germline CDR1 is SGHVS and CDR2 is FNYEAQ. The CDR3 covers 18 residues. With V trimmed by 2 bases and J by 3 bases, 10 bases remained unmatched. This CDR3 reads CASSLPNKRGAYTGELFF. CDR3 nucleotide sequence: TGTGCCAGCAGCTTACCGAACAAGCGGGGGGCCTACACCGGGGAGCTGTTTTTT. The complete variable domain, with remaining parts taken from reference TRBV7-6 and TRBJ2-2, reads GAGVSQSPRYKVTKRGQDVALRCDPISGHVSLYWYRQALGQGPEFLTYFNYEAQQDKSGLPNDRFSAERPEGSISTLTIQRTEQRDSAMYRCASSLPNKRGAYTGELFFGEGSRLTVL.

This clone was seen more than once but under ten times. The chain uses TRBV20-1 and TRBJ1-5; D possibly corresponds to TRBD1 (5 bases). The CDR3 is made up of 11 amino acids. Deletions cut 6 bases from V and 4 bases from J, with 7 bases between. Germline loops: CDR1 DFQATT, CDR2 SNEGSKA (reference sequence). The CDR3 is CSAKGNQPQHF. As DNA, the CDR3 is TGCAGTGCGAAGGGGAATCAGCCCCAGCATTTT.

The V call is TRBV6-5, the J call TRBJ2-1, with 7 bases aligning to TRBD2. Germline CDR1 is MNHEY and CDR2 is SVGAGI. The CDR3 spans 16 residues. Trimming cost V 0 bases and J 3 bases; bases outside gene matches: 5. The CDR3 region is CASSYSRAGVYNEQFF. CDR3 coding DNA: TGTGCCAGCAGTTACTCGCGGGCGGGGGTCTACAATGAGCAGTTCTTC.

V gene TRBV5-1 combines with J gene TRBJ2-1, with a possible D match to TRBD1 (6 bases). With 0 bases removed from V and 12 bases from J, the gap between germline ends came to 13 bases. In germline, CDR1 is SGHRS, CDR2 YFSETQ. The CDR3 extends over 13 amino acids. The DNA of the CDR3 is TGCGCCAGCAGCTTGGGGGGGCCCGAGGGGCAGTTCTTC. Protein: CASSLGGPEGQFF.

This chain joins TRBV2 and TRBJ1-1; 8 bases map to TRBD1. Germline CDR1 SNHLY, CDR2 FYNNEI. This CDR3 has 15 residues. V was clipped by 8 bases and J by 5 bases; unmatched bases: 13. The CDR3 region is CASHLSDTGGTEAFF. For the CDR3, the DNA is TGTGCCAGCCACCTGAGTGACACAGGGGGAACTGAAGCTTTCTTT.

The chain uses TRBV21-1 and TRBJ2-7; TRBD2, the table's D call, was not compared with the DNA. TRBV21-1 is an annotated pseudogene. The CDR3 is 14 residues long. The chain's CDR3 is CASVRGGNHYEQYF. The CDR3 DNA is TGTGCCAGCGTCCGGGGGGGGAATCACTACGAGCAGTACTTC.

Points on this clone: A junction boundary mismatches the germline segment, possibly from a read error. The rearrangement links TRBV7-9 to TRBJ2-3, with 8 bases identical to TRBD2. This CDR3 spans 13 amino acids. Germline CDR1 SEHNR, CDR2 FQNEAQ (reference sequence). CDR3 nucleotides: TGTGCCAGCAGCGCCTCCGGACTAGCTGAAATTAATTTT. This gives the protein CASSASGLAEINF.

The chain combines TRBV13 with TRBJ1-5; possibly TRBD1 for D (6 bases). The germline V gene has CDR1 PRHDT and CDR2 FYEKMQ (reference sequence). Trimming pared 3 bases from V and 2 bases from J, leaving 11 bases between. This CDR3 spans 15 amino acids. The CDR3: CASSLSGGGNQPQHF. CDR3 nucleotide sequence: TGTGCCAGCAGCTTGTCTGGGGGCGGCAATCAGCCCCAGCATTTT. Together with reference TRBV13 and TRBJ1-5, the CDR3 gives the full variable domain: AAGVIQSPRHLIKEKRETATLKCYPIPRHDTVYWYQQGPGQDPQFLISFYEKMQSDKGSIPDRFSAQQFSDYHSELNMSSLELGDSALYFCASSLSGGGNQPQHFGDGTRLSIL.

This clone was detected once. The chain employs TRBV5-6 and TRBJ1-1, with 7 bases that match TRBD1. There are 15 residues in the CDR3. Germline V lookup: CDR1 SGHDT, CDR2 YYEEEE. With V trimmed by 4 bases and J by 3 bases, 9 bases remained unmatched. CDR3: CASSPGGRGDTEAFF. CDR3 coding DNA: TGTGCCAGCAGCCCCGGAGGCAGGGGGGACACTGAAGCTTTCTTT.

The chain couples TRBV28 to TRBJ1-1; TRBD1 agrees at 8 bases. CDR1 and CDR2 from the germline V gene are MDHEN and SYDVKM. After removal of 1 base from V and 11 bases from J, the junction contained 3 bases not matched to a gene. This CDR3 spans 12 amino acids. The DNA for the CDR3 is TGTGCCAGCAGTTTATCGGACAGGGAGGCTTTCTTT. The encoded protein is CASSLSDREAFF.

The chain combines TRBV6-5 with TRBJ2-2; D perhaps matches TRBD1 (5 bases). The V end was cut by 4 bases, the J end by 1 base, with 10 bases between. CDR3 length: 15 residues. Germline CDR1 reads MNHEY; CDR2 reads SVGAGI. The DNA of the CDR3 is TGTGCCAGCAGTTTTATACAGGAGAACACCGGGGAGCTGTTTTTT. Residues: CASSFIQENTGELFF.

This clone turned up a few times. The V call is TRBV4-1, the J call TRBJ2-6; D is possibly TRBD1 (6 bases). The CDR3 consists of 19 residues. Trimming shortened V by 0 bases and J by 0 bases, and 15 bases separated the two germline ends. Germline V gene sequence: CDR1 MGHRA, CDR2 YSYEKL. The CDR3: CASSQDGSGVNSGANVLTF. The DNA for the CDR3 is TGCGCCAGCAGCCAAGACGGTTCAGGGGTGAACTCTGGGGCCAACGTCCTGACTTTC.

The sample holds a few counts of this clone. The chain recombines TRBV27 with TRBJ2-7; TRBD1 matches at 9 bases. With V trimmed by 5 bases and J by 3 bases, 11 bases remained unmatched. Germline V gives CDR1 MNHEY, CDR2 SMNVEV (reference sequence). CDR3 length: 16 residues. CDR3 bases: TGTGCCAGCAGTGAGGCCCCCGGGACAGGGAGCTACGAGCAGTACTTC. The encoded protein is CASSEAPGTGSYEQYF.

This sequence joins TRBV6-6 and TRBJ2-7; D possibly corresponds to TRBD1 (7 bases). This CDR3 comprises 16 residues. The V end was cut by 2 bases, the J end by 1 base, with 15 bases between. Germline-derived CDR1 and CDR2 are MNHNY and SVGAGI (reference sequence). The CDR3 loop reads CASSYGGGLNSYEQYF. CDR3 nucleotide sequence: TGTGCCAGCAGTTACGGAGGGGGCTTGAATTCCTACGAGCAGTACTTC.

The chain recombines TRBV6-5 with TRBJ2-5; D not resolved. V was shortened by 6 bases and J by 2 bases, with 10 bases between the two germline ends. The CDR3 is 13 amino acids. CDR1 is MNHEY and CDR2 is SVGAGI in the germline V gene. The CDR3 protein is CASRNVYQETQYF. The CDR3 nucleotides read TGTGCCAGCAGAAATGTATATCAAGAGACCCAGTACTTC.